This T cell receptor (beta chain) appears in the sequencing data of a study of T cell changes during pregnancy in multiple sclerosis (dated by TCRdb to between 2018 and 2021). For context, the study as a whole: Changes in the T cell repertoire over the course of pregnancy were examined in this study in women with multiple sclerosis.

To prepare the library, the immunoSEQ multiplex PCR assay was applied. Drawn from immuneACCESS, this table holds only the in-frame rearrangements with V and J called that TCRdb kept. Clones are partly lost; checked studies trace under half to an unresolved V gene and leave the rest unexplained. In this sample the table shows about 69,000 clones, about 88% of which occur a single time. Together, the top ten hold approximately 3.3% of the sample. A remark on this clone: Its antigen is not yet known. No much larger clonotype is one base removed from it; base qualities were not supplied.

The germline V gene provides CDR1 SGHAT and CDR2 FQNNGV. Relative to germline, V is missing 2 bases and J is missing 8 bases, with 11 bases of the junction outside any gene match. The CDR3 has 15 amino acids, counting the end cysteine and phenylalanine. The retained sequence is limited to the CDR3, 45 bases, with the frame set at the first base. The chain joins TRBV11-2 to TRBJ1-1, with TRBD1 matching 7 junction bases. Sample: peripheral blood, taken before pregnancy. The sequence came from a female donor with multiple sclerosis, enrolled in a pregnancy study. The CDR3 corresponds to CASSLLRTGDREAFF. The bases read TGTGCCAGCAGCTTACTTAGGACAGGAGATCGGGAAGCTTTCTTT.